This T cell receptor (beta chain) originates from a study of human T cells and chemical hapten exposure. The overall study: The sensitizing agent was 2% DPC, placed on about 2 cm by about 2 cm of upper inner arm skin. Findings and caveats of the study: No alteration of TCRs above 1 in 1000 frequency was seen with DPC sensitization.

For the library, individual cDNA molecules each received unique molecular identifiers. TCRdb re-analysed the RACE reads in MiXCR, keeping a single row per CDR3 protein. This table holds some 81,000 distinct CDR3 sequences, about 8% found once. This clonotype was counted many times. Its antigen is as yet unknown. Its ends do not fully match the called genes, so a read error is possible. Time point reported: patch test 1, 2 weeks after DPC sensitization. Noted treatment: therapeutic diphenylcyclopropenone sensitization with weekly scalp DPC. Alopecia patients between 18 and 70 years old and suitable for DPC were used as donors. This sample comprised whole blood, obtained in connection with sensitization to the hapten diphenylcyclopropenone (DPC). This clonotype was obtained from a woman aged 25 to 39 with alopecia areata. Some clones in this sample may be carry-over from other donors' samples.

The CDR3 sequence: CSAIAGLPGYGANVPTF. CDR3 sequence (DNA): TGCAGTGCTATAGCGGGGCTCCCTGGATATGGGGCCAACGTCCCGACTTTC. J is TRBJ2-6 and V is TRBV20-1; 8 bases are a match to TRBD2. Germline lookup yields CDR1 DFQATT and CDR2 SNEGSKA (reference sequence). CDR3 size: 17 residues.